The clone carrying this TCR beta chain has at least ten counts. The V gene lost 4 bases and the J gene lost 6 bases, with 10 bases spanning the gap. Germline assignment: CDR1 SGHVS and CDR2 FQNEAQ. This CDR3 contains 12 residues. TCRdb called the 5' RACE reads again in MiXCR, with one record for every CDR3 protein. The table includes some 590,000 distinct CDR3 sequences, more than 9% detected once. These data originate in a study of identical twins. These same data were also listed under a study on yellow fever vaccine responses in identical twins.

The receptor was isolated from a woman aged 18-35 years in good health. This chain joins TRBV7-8 and TRBJ2-7; the D is unclear. Sequenced sample: PBMCs. The CDR3: CASSSAVVEQYF. CDR3 nucleotide sequence: TGTGCCAGCAGCTCCGCAGTAGTCGAGCAGTACTTC.